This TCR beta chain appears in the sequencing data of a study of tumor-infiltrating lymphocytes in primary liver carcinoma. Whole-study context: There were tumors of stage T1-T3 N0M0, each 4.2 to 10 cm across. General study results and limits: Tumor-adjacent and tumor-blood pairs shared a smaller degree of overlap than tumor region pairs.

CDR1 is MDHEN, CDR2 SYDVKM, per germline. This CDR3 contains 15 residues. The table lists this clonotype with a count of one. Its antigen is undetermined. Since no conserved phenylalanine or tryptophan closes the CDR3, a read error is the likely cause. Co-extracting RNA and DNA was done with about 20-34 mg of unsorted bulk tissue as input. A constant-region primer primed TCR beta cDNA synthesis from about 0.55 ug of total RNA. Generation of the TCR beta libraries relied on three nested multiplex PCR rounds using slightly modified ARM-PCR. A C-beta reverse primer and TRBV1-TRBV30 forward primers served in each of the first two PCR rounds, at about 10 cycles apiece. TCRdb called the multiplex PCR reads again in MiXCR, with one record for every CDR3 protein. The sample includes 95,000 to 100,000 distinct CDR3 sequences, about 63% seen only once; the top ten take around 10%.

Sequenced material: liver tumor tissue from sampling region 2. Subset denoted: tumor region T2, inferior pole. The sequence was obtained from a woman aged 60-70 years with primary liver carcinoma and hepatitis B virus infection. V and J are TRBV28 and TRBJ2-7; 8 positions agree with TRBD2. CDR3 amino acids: CASTPGGVPLYEQYL. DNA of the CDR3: TGTGCTAGCACTCCCGGGGGGGTCCCTCTCTACGAGCAGTACTTA.